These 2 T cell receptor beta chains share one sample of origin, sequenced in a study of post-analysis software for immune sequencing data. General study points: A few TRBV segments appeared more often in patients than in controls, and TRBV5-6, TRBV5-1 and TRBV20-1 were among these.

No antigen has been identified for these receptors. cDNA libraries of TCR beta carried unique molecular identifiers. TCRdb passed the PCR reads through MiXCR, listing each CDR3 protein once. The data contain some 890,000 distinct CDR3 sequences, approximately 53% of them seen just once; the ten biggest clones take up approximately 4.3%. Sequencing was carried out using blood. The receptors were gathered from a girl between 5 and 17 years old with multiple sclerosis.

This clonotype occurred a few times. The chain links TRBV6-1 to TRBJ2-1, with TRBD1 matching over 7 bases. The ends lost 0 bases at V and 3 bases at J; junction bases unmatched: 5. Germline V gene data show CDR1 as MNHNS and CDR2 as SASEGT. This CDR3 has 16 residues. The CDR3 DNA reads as TGTGCCAGCAGTGAAGCGGACAGGATCTTCTACAATGAGCAGTTCTTC. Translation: CASSEADRIFYNEQFF.

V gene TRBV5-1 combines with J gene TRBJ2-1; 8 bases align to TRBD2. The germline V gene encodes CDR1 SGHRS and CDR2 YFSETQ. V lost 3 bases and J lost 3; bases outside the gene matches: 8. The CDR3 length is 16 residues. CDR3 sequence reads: CASSSNALAGYNEQFF. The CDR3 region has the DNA TGCGCCAGCAGCTCCAACGCGCTAGCGGGCTACAATGAGCAGTTCTTC.